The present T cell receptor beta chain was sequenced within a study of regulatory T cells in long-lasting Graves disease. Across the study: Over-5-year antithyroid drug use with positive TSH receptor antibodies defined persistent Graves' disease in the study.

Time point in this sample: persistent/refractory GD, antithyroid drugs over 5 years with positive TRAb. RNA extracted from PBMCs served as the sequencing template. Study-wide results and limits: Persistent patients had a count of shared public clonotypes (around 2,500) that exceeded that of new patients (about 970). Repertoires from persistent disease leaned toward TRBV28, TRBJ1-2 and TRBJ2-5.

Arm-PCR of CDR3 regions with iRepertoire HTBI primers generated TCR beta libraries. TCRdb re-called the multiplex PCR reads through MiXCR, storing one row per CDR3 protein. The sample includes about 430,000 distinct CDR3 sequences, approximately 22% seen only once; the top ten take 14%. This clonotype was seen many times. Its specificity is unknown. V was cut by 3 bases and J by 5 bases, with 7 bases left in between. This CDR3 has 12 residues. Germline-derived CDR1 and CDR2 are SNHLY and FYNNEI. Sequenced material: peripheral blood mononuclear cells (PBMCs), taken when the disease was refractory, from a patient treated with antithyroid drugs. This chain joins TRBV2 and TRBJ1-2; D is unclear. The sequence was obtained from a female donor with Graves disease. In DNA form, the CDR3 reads TGTGCCAGCAGTGAGACCTCTTATGGCTACACCTTC. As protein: CASSETSYGYTF.